This T cell receptor (beta chain) was documented in a study of cytotoxic CD8 clonotypes in ibrutinib-treated CLL. Turning to the study itself: The patient breakdown showed under 12 relapsed/refractory and around 16 treatment-naive cases, with approximately 18 IGHV unmutated.

Trimming shortened V by 4 bases and J by 4 bases, and 20 bases separated the two germline ends. The CDR3 sequence is 17 residues long. Germline values: CDR1 LNHNV, CDR2 YYDKDF (reference sequence). Study conclusions and caveats: Having risen at ibrutinib response, clonality had fallen back toward baseline by progression. Patients showed higher baseline clonality than age-matched healthy donors, and it tracked circulating CD8+ T-cell counts.

The protocol was immunoSEQ multiplex PCR, while the TCRdb copy is restricted to in-frame clones and leaves out a portion. The sample includes around 300,000 clones, more than 65% of them seen just once. Notes on this clone: No antigen is known for it.

The TCR was taken from a human donor with chronic lymphocytic leukemia. The sample in question was PBMCs, obtained before ibrutinib treatment. This sequence joins TRBV15 and TRBJ1-5, with a tentative D call TRBD1 (5 bases). Written as DNA, the CDR3 is TGTGCCACCAGCAAATGGGCGGACAAAAAAGTTAATCAGCCCCAGCATTTT. It specifies CATSKWADKKVNQPQHF.